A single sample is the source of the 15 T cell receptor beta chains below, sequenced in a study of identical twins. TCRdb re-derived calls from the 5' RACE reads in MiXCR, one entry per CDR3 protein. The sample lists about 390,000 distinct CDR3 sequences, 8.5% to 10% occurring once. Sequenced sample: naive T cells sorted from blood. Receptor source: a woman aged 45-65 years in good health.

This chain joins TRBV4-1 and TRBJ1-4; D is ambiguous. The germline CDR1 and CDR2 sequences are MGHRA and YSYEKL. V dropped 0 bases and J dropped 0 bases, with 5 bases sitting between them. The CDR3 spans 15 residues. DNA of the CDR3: TGCGCCAGCAGCCAAGAATGGTCAACTAATGAAAAACTGTTTTTT. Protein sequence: CASSQEWSTNEKLFF.

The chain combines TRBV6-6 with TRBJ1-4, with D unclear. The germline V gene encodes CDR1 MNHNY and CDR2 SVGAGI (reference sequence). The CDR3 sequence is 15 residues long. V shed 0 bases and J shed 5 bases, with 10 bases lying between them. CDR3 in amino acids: CASSYSRPENEKLFF. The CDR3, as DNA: TGTGCCAGCAGTTACTCGAGGCCAGAGAATGAAAAACTGTTTTTT.

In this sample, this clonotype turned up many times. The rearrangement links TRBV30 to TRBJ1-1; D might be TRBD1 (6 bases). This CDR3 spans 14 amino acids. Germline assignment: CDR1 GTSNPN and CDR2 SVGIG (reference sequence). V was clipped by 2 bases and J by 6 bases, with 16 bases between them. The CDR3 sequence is CAWSPPQGSPEAFF. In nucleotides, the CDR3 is TGTGCCTGGAGTCCTCCTCAGGGGAGCCCTGAAGCTTTCTTT. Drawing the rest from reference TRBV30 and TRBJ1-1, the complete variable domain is SQTIHQWPATLVQPVGSPLSLECTVEGTSNPNLYWYRQAAGRGLQLLFYSVGIGQISSEVPQNLSASRPQDRQFILSSKKLLLSDSGFYLCAWSPPQGSPEAFFGQGTRLTVV.

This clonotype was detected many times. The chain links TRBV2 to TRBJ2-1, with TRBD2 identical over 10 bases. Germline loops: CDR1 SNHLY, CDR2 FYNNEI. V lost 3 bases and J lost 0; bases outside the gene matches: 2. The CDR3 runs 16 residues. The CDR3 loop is CASSDLAGGSYNEQFF. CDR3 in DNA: TGTGCCAGCAGTGATTTAGCGGGAGGCTCCTACAATGAGCAGTTCTTC.

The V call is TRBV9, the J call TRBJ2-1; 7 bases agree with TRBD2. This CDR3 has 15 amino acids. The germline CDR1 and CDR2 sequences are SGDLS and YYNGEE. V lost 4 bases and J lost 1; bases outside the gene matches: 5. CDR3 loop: CASSPTSRSYNEQFF. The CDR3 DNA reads TGTGCCAGCAGCCCGACTAGCCGATCCTACAATGAGCAGTTCTTC.

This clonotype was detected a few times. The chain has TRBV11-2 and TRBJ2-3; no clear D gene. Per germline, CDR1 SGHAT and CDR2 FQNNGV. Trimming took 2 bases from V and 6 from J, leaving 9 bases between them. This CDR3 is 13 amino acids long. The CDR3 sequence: CASSLQTLDTQYF. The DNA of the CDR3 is TGTGCCAGCAGCTTACAGACGCTGGATACGCAGTATTTT.

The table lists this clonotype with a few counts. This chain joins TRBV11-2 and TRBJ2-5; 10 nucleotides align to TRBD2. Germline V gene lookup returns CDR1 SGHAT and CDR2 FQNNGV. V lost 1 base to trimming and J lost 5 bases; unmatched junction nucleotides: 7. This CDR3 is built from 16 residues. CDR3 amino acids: CASSLVDLAGVETQYF. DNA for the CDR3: TGTGCCAGCAGCTTAGTTGATCTAGCGGGAGTGGAGACCCAGTACTTC.

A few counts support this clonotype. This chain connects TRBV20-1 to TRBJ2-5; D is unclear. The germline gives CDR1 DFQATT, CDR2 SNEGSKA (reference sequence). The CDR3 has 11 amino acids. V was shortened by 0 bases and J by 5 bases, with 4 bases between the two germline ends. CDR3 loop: CSARDEETQYF. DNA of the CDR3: TGCAGTGCTAGAGATGAGGAGACCCAGTACTTC.

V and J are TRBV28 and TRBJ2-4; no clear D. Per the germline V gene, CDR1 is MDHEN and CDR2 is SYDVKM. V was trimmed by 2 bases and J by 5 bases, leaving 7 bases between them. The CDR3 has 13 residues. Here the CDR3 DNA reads TGTGCCAGCAGTTTAGAGGCAGAAAACATTCAGTACTTC. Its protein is CASSLEAENIQYF.

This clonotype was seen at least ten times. CDR3 bases: TGTGCCAGCAGCCTTAGCGGGAGCTCCTACAATGAGCAGTTCTTC. This sequence encodes CASSLSGSSYNEQFF. The chain joins TRBV7-2 to TRBJ2-1; 9 bases are shared with TRBD2. The V segment lost 5 bases and the J segment 0 bases; nucleotides outside the gene matches: 2. Germline CDR1 is SGHTA and CDR2 is FQGNSA. CDR3 length: 15 amino acids.

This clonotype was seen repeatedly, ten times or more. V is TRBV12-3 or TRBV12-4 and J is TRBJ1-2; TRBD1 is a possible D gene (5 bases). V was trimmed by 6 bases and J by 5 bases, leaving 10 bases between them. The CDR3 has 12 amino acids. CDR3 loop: CASRGTVYGYTF. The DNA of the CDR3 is TGTGCCAGCAGGGGGACTGTGTATGGCTACACCTTC.

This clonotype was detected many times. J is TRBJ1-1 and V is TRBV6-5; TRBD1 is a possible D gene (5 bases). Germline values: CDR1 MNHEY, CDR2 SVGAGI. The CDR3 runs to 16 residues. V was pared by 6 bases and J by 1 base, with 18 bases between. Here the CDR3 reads CASSWFGAGTNTEAFF. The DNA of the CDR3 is TGTGCCAGCAGCTGGTTCGGGGCCGGGACGAACACTGAAGCTTTCTTT.

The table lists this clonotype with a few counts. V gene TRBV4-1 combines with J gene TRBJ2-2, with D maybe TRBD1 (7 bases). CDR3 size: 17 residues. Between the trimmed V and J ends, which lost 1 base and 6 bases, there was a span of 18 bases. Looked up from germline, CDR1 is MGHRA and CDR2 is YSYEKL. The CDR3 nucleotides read TGCGCCAGCAGCCAAGGCCCTGCGGGACAGCGGGCCGGGGAGCTGTTTTTT. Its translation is CASSQGPAGQRAGELFF.

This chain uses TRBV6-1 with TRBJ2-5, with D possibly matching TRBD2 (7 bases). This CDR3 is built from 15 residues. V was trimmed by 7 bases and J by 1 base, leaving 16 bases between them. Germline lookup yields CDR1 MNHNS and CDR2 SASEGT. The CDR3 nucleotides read TGTGCCAGCAATCCTAGGGGGGGAATCCAAGAGACCCAGTACTTC. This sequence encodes CASNPRGGIQETQYF.

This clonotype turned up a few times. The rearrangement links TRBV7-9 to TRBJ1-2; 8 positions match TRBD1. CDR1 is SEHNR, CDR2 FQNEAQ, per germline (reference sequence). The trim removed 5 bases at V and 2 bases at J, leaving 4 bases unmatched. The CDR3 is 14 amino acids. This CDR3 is CASSSTGGNYGYTF. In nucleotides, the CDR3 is TGTGCCAGCAGCAGCACAGGGGGAAACTATGGCTACACCTTC.